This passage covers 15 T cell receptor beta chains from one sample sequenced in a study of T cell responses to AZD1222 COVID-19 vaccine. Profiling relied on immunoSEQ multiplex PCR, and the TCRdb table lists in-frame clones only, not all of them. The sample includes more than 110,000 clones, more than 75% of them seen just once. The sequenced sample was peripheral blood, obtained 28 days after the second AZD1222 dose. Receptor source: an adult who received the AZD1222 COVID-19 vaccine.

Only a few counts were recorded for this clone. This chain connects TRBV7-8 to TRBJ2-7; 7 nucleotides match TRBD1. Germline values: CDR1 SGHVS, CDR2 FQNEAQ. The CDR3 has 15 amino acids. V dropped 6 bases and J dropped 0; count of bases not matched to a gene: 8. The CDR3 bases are TGTGCCAGCAGTCTACCGGGACAGAGCTCCTACGAGCAGTACTTC. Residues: CASSLPGQSSYEQYF.

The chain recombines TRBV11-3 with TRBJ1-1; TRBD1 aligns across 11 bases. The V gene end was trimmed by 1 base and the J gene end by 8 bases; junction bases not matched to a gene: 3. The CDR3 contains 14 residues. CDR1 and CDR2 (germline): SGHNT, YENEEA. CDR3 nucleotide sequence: TGTGCCAGCAGCTTAGGGGGACAGGGGGAGGAAGCTTTCTTT. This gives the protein CASSLGGQGEEAFF.

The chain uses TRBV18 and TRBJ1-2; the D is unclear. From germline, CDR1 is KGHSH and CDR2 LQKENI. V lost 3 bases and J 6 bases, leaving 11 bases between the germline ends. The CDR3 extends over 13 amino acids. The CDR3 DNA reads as TGTGCCAGCTCACCTCCAGGCTCTCATGGCTACACCTTC. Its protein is CASSPPGSHGYTF.

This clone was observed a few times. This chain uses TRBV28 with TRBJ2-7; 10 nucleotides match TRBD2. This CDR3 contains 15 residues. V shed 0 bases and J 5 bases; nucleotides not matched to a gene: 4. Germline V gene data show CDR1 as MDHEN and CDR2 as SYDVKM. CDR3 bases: TGTGCCAGCAGTTTATGGGCTAGCGGGAGAAACGAGCAGTACTTC. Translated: CASSLWASGRNEQYF. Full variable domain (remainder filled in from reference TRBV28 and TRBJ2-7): DVKVTQSSRYLVKRTGEKVFLECVQDMDHENMFWYRQDPGLGLRLIYFSYDVKMKEKGDIPEGYSVSREKKERFSLILESASTNQTSMYLCASSLWASGRNEQYFGPGTRLTVT.

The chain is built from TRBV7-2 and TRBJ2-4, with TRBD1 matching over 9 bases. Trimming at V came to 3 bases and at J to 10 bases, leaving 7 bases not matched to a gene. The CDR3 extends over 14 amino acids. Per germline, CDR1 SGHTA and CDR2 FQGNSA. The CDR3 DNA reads TGTGCCAGCAGCTTTGGACAGGGGTATGGAATTCAGTACTTC. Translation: CASSFGQGYGIQYF.

The CDR3 protein is CASRQGYEQYF. The CDR3, as DNA: TGCGCCAGCAGACAGGGGTACGAGCAGTACTTC. V gene TRBV5-1 combines with J gene TRBJ2-7; TRBD1 matches at 7 bases. CDR3 length: 11 amino acids. Germline V lookup: CDR1 SGHRS, CDR2 YFSETQ. The junction had 0 bases not matched to a gene; V was cut back by 5 bases and J by 4 bases.

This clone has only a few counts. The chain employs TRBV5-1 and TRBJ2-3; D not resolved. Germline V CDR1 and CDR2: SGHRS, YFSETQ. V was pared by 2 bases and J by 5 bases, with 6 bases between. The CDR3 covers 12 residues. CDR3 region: CASSFIGDTQYF. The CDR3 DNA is TGCGCCAGCAGCTTTATTGGAGATACGCAGTATTTT.

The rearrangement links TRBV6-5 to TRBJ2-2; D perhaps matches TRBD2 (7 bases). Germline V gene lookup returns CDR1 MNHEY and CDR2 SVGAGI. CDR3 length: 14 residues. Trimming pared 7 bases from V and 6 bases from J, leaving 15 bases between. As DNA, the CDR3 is TGTGCCAGCATTCGAGGGGGGGCGGCCGGGGAGCTGTTTTTT. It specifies CASIRGGAAGELFF.

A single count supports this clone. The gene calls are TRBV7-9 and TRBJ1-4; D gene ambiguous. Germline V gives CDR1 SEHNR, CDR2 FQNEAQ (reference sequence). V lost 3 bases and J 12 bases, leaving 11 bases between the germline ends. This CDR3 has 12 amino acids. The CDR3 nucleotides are TGTGCCAGCAGCTTGATAGGGATGGAACTGTTTTTT. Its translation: CASSLIGMELFF.

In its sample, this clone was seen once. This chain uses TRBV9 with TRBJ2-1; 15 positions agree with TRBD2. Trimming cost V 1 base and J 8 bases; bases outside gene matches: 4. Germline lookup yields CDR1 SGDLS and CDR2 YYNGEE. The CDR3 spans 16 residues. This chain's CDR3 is CASSVRTSGGADEQFF. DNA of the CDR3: TGTGCCAGCAGCGTAAGGACTAGCGGGGGGGCCGATGAGCAGTTCTTC.

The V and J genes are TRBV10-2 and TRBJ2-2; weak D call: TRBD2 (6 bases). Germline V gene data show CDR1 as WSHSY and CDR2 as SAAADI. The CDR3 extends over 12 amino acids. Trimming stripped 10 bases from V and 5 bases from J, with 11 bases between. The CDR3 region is CATGGKTGELFF. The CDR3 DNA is TGCGCCACCGGAGGGAAAACCGGGGAGCTGTTTTTT.

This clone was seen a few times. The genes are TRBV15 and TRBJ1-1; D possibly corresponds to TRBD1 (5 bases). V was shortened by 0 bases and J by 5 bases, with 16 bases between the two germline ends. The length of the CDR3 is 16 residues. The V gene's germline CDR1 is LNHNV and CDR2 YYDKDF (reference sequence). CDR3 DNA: TGTGCCACCAGCAGAGATCGGGAGGGACGGTTGACTGAAGCTTTCTTT. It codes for CATSRDREGRLTEAFF. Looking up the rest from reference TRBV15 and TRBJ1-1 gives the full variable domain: DAMVIQNPRYQVTQFGKPVTLSCSQTLNHNVMYWYQQKSSQAPKLLFHYYDKDFNNEADTPDNFQSRRPNTSFCFLDIRSPGLGDTAMYLCATSRDREGRLTEAFFGQGTRLTVV.

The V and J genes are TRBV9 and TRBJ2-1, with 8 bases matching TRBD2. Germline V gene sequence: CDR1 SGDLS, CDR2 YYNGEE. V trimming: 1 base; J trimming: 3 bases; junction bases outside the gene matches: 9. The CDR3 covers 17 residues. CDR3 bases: TGTGCCAGCAGCGTAAGGGTTCGGGAGGGGGTCTACAATGAGCAGTTCTTC. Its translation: CASSVRVREGVYNEQFF.

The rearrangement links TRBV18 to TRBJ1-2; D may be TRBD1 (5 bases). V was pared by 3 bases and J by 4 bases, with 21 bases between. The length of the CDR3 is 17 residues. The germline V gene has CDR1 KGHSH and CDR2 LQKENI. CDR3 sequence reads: CASSPLLQDGPGYGYTF. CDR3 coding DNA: TGTGCCAGCTCACCCCTTCTACAGGACGGGCCGGGCTATGGCTACACCTTC.

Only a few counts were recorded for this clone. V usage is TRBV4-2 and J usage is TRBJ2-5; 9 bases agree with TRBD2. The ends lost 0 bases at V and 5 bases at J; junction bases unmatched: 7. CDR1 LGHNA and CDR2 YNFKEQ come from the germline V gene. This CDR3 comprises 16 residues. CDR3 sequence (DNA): TGTGCCAGCAGCCAAGAAGGCGGGGGGGCTCGTGAGACCCAGTACTTC. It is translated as CASSQEGGGARETQYF.